This record concerns one TCR beta chain sequence. The germline V gene has CDR1 KGHSH and CDR2 LQKENI. The CDR3 spans 15 residues. The junction had 7 bases not matched to a gene; V was cut back by 6 bases and J by 3 bases. This record belongs to a study of shared clonotypes between healthy human individuals. Produced via immunoSEQ multiplex PCR; TCRdb's table is partial and in-frame only. Among approximately 530,000 clones listed, 90% to 96% were seen once. Input material: naive CD4+ T cells sorted from blood. Noted subset: CD45RA+ positively selected. The chain is built from TRBV18 and TRBJ1-1, with 10 bases lining up with TRBD1. The source is a woman in her twenties or thirties in good health. The CDR3 is CASSGTGVLDTEAFF. CDR3 sequence (DNA): TGTGCCAGCTCCGGGACAGGGGTATTAGACACTGAAGCTTTCTTT. Full variable domain (outside the CDR3, taken from reference TRBV18 and TRBJ1-1): NAGVMQNPRHLVRRRGQEARLRCSPMKGHSHVYWYRQLPEEGLKFMVYLQKENIIDESGMPKERFSAEFPKEGPSILRIQQVVRGDSAAYFCASSGTGVLDTEAFFGQGTRLTVV.